This is a list of T cell receptor beta chains from one sample in a study of high-grade serous ovarian cancer treatment subgroups. Method: immunoSEQ multiplex PCR; TCRdb's copy keeps in-frame clones and lacks some. The sample has around 20,000 clones, about 75% seen once. Sequencing was carried out using tumor tissue. Receptors originate from a human donor with high-grade serous ovarian cancer. Each CDR3 is given with its conserved first and last residue. The D gene is left open where the match is weak. The listing skips clone size in some rows; elsewhere it reads once, few, many or a size class.

CDR3: CASSLYVHEQYF
DNA: TGTGCCAGCAGCCTATATGTCCACGAGCAGTACTTC
size: few
J: TRBJ2-7
D: .
V: TRBV7-2

CDR3: CASRVTGGETQYF
DNA: TGTGCCAGTAGAGTCACGGGGGGGGAGACCCAGTACTTC
size: .
J: TRBJ2-5
D: TRBD2
V: TRBV19

CDR3: CASSQASNTEAFF
DNA: TGTGCCAGCAGCCAAGCCTCGAACACTGAAGCTTTCTTT
size: medium-sized
J: TRBJ1-1
D: .
V: TRBV4-2

CDR3: CASSPHPDPNTGELFF
DNA: TGTGCCAGCAGCCCCCATCCGGATCCGAACACCGGGGAGCTGTTTTTT
size: .
J: TRBJ2-2
D: .
V: TRBV5-4

CDR3: CAIEGQMNYGYTF
DNA: TGTGCCATCGAGGGACAGATGAACTATGGCTACACCTTC
size: once
J: TRBJ1-2
D: TRBD1
V: TRBV10-3

CDR3: CAWSGGFSGNTIYF
DNA: TGTGCCTGGAGTGGTGGGTTCTCTGGAAACACCATATATTTT
size: .
J: TRBJ1-3
D: .
V: TRBV30

CDR3: CASSLGSSGWGNEQFF
DNA: TGTGCCAGCAGCTTAGGGTCTAGCGGGTGGGGCAATGAGCAGTTCTTC
size: .
J: TRBJ2-1
D: TRBD2
V: TRBV11-2

CDR3: CASSLKWDGASYEQYF
DNA: TGCGCCAGCAGCCTAAAGTGGGACGGGGCATCCTACGAGCAGTACTTC
size: .
J: TRBJ2-7
D: .
V: TRBV4-3

CDR3: CASRLYSGRAGELFF
DNA: TGTGCCAGTAGACTCTATAGCGGGAGGGCCGGGGAGCTGTTTTTT
size: .
J: TRBJ2-2
D: TRBD2
V: TRBV19

CDR3: CASGGQGSSNTEAFF
DNA: TGTGCCAGCGGCGGACAGGGTTCTTCGAACACTGAAGCTTTCTTT
size: few
J: TRBJ1-1
D: TRBD1
V: TRBV2

CDR3: CATTSREGAYEQYF
DNA: TGTGCCACCACCAGTCGGGAGGGGGCCTACGAGCAGTACTTC
size: .
J: TRBJ2-7
D: TRBD2
V: TRBV7-8

CDR3: CASSSSRWTASQDSTF
DNA: TGTGCCAGCAGTTCGAGCCGCTGGACAGCATCCCAAGATTCCACCTTC
size: few
J: TRBJ1-2
D: .
V: TRBV28

CDR3: CASSLVGQGAWNEQFF
DNA: TGTGCCAGCAGCTTAGTCGGGCAGGGGGCTTGGAATGAGCAGTTCTTC
size: few
J: TRBJ2-1
D: TRBD1
V: TRBV7-2

CDR3: CASSPRDNFEQYF
DNA: TGTGCCAGCAGCCCGAGGGACAACTTCGAGCAGTACTTC
size: .
J: TRBJ2-7
D: .
V: TRBV9

CDR3: CASSLDEGGARTF
DNA: TGTGCCAGCAGCTTAGATGAGGGGGGGGCGCGGACCTTC
size: once
J: TRBJ1-2
D: .
V: TRBV11-3

CDR3: CASSRTGWGPGELFF
DNA: TGTGCCAGCAGCCGGACAGGGTGGGGACCCGGGGAGCTGTTTTTT
size: .
J: TRBJ2-2
D: TRBD1
V: TRBV5-4